One sample yielded the 19 T cell receptor beta chains listed below, sequenced in a study of early T cells in non-severe SARS-CoV-2 infection (dated by TCRdb to the early 2020s). Library creation used 5' RACE. These reads were obtained on a NextSeq 500. The public reads were reprocessed in TCRdb via fastp at Q25 and MiXCR, keeping in-frame beta chains. One record per CDR3 amino acid sequence lists the most common genes and DNA. The sample has some 54,000 distinct CDR3 sequences on record, 8.5% to 10% of them singletons. The ten most abundant clones make up over 8.5% of the sample. The sequencing sample was made of whole blood. These receptor sequences come from an adult who was a healthcare worker with PCR-confirmed SARS-CoV-2 infection or an uninfected control (not recorded which).

There are many counts of this clonotype. The rearrangement joins TRBV29-1 to TRBJ2-7; 7 nucleotides agree with TRBD1. CDR3 size: 13 residues. With 5 bases clipped from V and 2 bases from J, the junction kept 6 bases outside the gene matches. Germline loops: CDR1 SQVTM, CDR2 ANQGSEA. The CDR3: CSVRGQTPYEQYF. The CDR3 DNA follows: TGCAGCGTTCGGGGACAGACGCCCTACGAGCAGTACTTC.

The CDR3 protein is CASSVGITTDTQYF. The CDR3 DNA reads TGTGCCAGCAGCGTTGGGATAACCACAGATACGCAGTATTTT. V usage is TRBV9 and J usage is TRBJ2-3, with no clear D. There are 14 residues in the CDR3. CDR1 is SGDLS, CDR2 YYNGEE, per germline. V gave up 2 bases and J gave up 2 bases, with 9 bases separating them.

The CDR3 is CASSLGPGDYGYTF. The CDR3 DNA sequence: TGTGCCAGCAGCTTAGGACCCGGAGACTATGGCTACACCTTC. The chain carries TRBV11-2 and TRBJ1-2; D gene ambiguous. Germline V gives CDR1 SGHAT, CDR2 FQNNGV. This CDR3 is 14 amino acids long. V lost 1 base to trimming and J lost 3 bases, with 9 bases between them.

This clonotype was counted a few times. The genes are TRBV7-3 and TRBJ2-7; D unclear. The germline V gene has CDR1 SGHTA and CDR2 FQGTGA. The CDR3 runs 13 residues. Trimming left V 2 bases short and J 7 bases short, with 12 bases between. The CDR3 nucleotides read TGTGCCAGCAGCTTATTCAGGACCCAGGAGCAGTACTTC. The encoded protein is CASSLFRTQEQYF.

The chain combines TRBV5-5 with TRBJ2-7; 8 bases line up with TRBD2. This CDR3 has 14 residues. Germline V gene lookup returns CDR1 SGHKS and CDR2 YYEKEE (reference sequence). Losses at the gene ends were 4 bases for V and 7 bases for J; bases not matched to a gene: 10. CDR3 protein: CASSLWTSKEEQYF. CDR3 nucleotide sequence: TGTGCCAGCAGCCTTTGGACTAGCAAGGAGGAGCAGTACTTC.

This clonotype was recorded at least ten times. The chain has TRBV29-1 and TRBJ2-1, with D hard to call. V lost 7 bases and J lost 5, with 3 bases in between. CDR3 length: 9 residues. CDR1 and CDR2 from the germline V gene are SQVTM and ANQGSEA. The CDR3 loop is CSADNEQFF. The CDR3 DNA sequence: TGCAGCGCAGACAATGAGCAGTTCTTC.

This clonotype showed up many times. The gene calls are TRBV28 and TRBJ2-7; D call uncertain. V lost 3 bases to trimming and J lost 3 bases, with 9 bases between them. Germline-derived CDR1 and CDR2 are MDHEN and SYDVKM. The CDR3 is made up of 13 amino acids. This chain's CDR3 is CASSFGQDYEQYF. The CDR3 DNA reads TGTGCCAGCAGTTTCGGCCAGGACTACGAGCAGTACTTC. Variable domain in full (rest from reference TRBV28 and TRBJ2-7): DVKVTQSSRYLVKRTGEKVFLECVQDMDHENMFWYRQDPGLGLRLIYFSYDVKMKEKGDIPEGYSVSREKKERFSLILESASTNQTSMYLCASSFGQDYEQYFGPGTRLTVT.

This clonotype has just a few counts. The rearrangement links TRBV19 to TRBJ1-2, with TRBD1 identical over 7 bases. The trim removed 5 bases at V and 7 bases at J, leaving 13 bases unmatched. The CDR3 runs 15 residues. The germline V gene encodes CDR1 LNHDA and CDR2 SQIVND (reference sequence). DNA for the CDR3: TGTGCCAGTAGTGTCGACAGGGCTCGAGCTTCTGGCTACACCTTC. Its translation is CASSVDRARASGYTF.

There are many counts of this clonotype. The chain links TRBV12-3 or TRBV12-4 to TRBJ1-1; tentative D call: TRBD1 (5 bases). The CDR3 has 11 residues. Trimming removed 3 bases from V and 11 bases from J, with 10 bases in between. CDR3 protein: CASSFAREAFF. CDR3 coding DNA: TGTGCCAGCAGTTTCGCCAGGGAGGCTTTCTTT.

This clonotype was picked up many times. The V call is TRBV6-2 or TRBV6-3, the J call TRBJ1-1; the D gene is possibly TRBD1 (6 bases). The CDR3 length is 14 residues. Trimming left V 5 bases short and J 8 bases short, with 18 bases between. From germline, CDR1 is MNHEY and CDR2 SVGEGT. The CDR3 DNA sequence: TGTGCCAGCAGTACGACAGGAAACATACAAGAAGCTTTCTTT. It yields the protein CASSTTGNIQEAFF.

V and J are TRBV5-5 and TRBJ2-3; TRBD2 agrees at 8 bases. The junction had 6 bases not matched to a gene; V was cut back by 0 bases and J by 0 bases. The CDR3 is made up of 17 amino acids. In germline, CDR1 is SGHKS, CDR2 YYEKEE (reference sequence). CDR3 protein: CASSLGLAGVSTDTQYF. In DNA form, the CDR3 reads TGTGCCAGCAGCTTGGGCCTAGCGGGCGTTAGCACAGATACGCAGTATTTT.

With regard to this clonotype: A junction end diverges from the germline sequence, so it may reflect a read error. The chain carries TRBV7-2 and TRBJ2-6, with unresolved D. The V gene's germline CDR1 is SGHTA and CDR2 FQGNSA. CDR3 length: 14 amino acids. The CDR3 DNA reads TGTGTCAGCAGACTCACAGCTGGGGCCAACGTCCTGACTTTC. It is translated as CVSRLTAGANVLTF.

A few counts support this clonotype. The chain joins TRBV5-4 to TRBJ1-6; maybe TRBD1 (5 bases). The germline V gene encodes CDR1 SGHNT and CDR2 YYREEE (reference sequence). V was cut by 4 bases and J by 8 bases, with 13 bases left in between. The CDR3 is made up of 14 amino acids. CDR3 in DNA: TGTGCCAGCAGCCTGGGACTCGGCGATTCACCCCTCCACTTT. Translation: CASSLGLGDSPLHF.

This clonotype was seen ten or more times. CDR3 region: CASSGDMDSYEQYF. For the CDR3, the DNA is TGTGCCAGCAGCGGAGACATGGACTCCTACGAGCAGTACTTC. The rearrangement joins TRBV9 to TRBJ2-7; D gene uncertain. The V gene's germline CDR1 is SGDLS and CDR2 YYNGEE. This CDR3 region has 14 residues. Trimming stripped 3 bases from V and 0 bases from J, with 10 bases between.

There are many counts of this clonotype. The chain combines TRBV27 with TRBJ2-5, with TRBD2 identical over 8 bases. The junction had 5 bases not matched to a gene; V was cut back by 0 bases and J by 5 bases. This CDR3 is built from 15 residues. Per germline, CDR1 MNHEY and CDR2 SMNVEV (reference sequence). In nucleotides, the CDR3 is TGTGCCAGCAGTTTATCGGGAGTAGCGGGGGAGACCCAGTACTTC. It encodes CASSLSGVAGETQYF.

This clonotype was seen repeatedly, ten times or more. The J gene is TRBJ2-7, the V gene TRBV25-1; 10 bases are a match to TRBD2. Germline V gene lookup returns CDR1 MGHDK and CDR2 SYGVNS. The CDR3 totals 14 residues. Trimming cost V 4 bases and J 6 bases; bases outside gene matches: 6. In nucleotides, the CDR3 is TGTGCCAGCAGTGCCCCGGGACTAGCGAGCGAGCAGTACTTC. Translation gives CASSAPGLASEQYF.

Worth noting for this clonotype: Sequence at one end of the junction differs from germline and may be a read error. The chain recombines TRBV6-2 or TRBV6-3 with TRBJ2-3, with 8 bases fitting TRBD1. This CDR3 has 15 amino acids. Germline CDR1 MNHEY, CDR2 SVGEGT. CDR3 sequence: CASSYWGQGTDTQYF. Written as DNA, the CDR3 is TGTGCTAGCAGTTACTGGGGACAGGGCACAGATACGCAGTATTTT.

Many counts were recorded for this clonotype. The gene calls are TRBV11-2 and TRBJ1-1; D unclear. Trimming took off 3 bases at V and 1 base at J, with 15 bases between the two ends. CDR3 size: 16 residues. Germline values: CDR1 SGHAT, CDR2 FQNNGV. CDR3 coding DNA: TGTGCCAGCAGCTTCGGACTCCCGACGGAGAACACTGAAGCTTTCTTT. This encodes CASSFGLPTENTEAFF. The full variable domain, in which reference TRBV11-2 and TRBJ1-1 provide the parts outside the CDR3, is EAGVAQSPRYKIIEKRQSVAFWCNPISGHATLYWYQQILGQGPKLLIQFQNNGVVDDSQLPKDRFSAERLKGVDSTLKIQPAKLEDSAVYLCASSFGLPTENTEAFFGQGTRLTVV.

The chain links TRBV4-2 to TRBJ1-1; D ambiguous. Germline CDR1 reads LGHNA; CDR2 reads YNFKEQ. This CDR3 is built from 16 residues. V lost 1 base and J 0 bases, leaving 12 bases between the germline ends. CDR3 amino acids: CASSQVSGVLNTEAFF. As DNA, the CDR3 is TGTGCCAGCAGCCAAGTCTCCGGGGTGTTGAACACTGAAGCTTTCTTT.